This T cell receptor (beta chain) was recovered during a study of blood T cells in healthy people across ages. The study's findings and limits: Diversity estimates from one million T cells were considered underestimates. Observed TCR beta diversity per million T cells went down as age went up. This fall followed a roughly linear course with age.

The V end lost 0 bases, the J end lost 3 bases, and 11 bases lay between the germline ends. This CDR3 region has 15 residues. In germline, CDR1 is MNHEY, CDR2 SVGAGI. Worth noting for this clonotype: The antigen remains unidentified.

The authors extracted at least 5.5 micrograms of total RNA per sample. Together with a sample-barcoded 5' primer, a J-beta primer mix was included in a second PCR lasting about 6 to 11 cycles. A template-switch adaptor with 12 random nucleotides tagged each cDNA molecule. TCRdb processed the 5' RACE reads anew with MiXCR; each CDR3 protein has one entry. The sample lists approximately 810,000 distinct CDR3 sequences, 29% seen once, with approximately 15% in the top ten. The material sequenced was blood. This receptor was identified in a woman over 75 in good health. The chain combines TRBV6-5 with TRBJ1-1, with D hard to call. DNA of the CDR3: TGTGCCAGCAGTTACTCGAGTGCTGGGGACACTGAAGCTTTCTTT. Translating it yields CASSYSSAGDTEAFF.